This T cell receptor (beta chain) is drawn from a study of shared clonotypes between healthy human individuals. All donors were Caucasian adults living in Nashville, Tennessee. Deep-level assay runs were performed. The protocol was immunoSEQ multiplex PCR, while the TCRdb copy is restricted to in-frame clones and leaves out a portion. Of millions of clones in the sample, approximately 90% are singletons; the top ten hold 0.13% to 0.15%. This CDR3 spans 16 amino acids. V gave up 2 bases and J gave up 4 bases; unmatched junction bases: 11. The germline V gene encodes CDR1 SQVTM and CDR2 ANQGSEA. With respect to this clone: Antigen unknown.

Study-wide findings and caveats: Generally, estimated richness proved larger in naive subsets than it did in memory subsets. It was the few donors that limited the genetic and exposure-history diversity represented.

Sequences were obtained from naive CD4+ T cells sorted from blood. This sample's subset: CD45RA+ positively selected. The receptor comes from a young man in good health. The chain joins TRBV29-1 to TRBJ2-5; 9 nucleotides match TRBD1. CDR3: CSVESLGQGFGETQYF. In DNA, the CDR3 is TGCAGCGTTGAATCCTTGGGACAGGGTTTTGGAGAGACCCAGTACTTC.